The present T cell receptor beta chain was sequenced within a study of regulatory T cells in long-lasting Graves disease. General study findings and limits: Small numbers of samples may have cut accuracy. Persistent disease was associated with favored TRBV28 usage and with favored use of TRBJ1-2 and TRBJ2-5.

This sample's time point: newly diagnosed GD, antithyroid drugs for less than 3 months. PBMCs were the source of the RNA used for TCR sequencing. The CDR3 has 13 amino acids. Germline CDR1 SQVTM, CDR2 ANQGSEA. Trimming cost V 7 bases and J 4 bases; bases outside gene matches: 7. Arm-PCR of CDR3 regions with iRepertoire HTBI primers generated TCR beta libraries. In TCRdb, the multiplex PCR reads were re-called with MiXCR into one record per CDR3 protein. The sample shows hundreds of thousands of distinct CDR3 sequences, roughly 15% of them seen only once. This clonotype has a handful of counts. Its specificity is not known.

V usage is TRBV29-1 and J usage is TRBJ1-1, with 9 bases lining up with TRBD1. The receptor was derived from a female donor with Graves disease. This specimen consisted of peripheral blood mononuclear cells (PBMCs), obtained at new diagnosis, from a patient treated with antithyroid drugs. The CDR3 loop reads CSGWDRVATEAFF. DNA for the CDR3: TGCAGCGGCTGGGACAGGGTGGCCACTGAAGCTTTCTTT.